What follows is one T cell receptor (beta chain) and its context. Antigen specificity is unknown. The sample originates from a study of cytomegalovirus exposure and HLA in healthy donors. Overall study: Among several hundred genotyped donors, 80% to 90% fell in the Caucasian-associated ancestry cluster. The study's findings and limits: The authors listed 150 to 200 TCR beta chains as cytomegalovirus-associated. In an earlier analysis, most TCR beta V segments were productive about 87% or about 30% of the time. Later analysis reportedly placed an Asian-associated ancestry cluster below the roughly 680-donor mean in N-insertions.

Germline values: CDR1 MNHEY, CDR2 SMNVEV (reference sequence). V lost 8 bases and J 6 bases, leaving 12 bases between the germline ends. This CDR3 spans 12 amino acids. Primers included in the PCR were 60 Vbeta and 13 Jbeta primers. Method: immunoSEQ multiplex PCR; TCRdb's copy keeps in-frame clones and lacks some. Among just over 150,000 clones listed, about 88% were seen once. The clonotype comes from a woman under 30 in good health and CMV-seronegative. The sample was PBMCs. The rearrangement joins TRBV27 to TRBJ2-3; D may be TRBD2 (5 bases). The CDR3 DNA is TGTGCCAGCTTCGACCGCGGGGATACGCAGTATTTT. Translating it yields CASFDRGDTQYF.